This T cell receptor (beta chain) is drawn from a study of T cells in Graves' hyperthyroidism and ophthalmopathy. RNA transcripts were the template for amplifying TCR beta CDR3 regions. First-round RT-PCR of the TCR CDR3 relied on the HTBI primer set. Each CDR3 protein is one row after TCRdb ran MiXCR on the multiplex PCR reads. The sample lists 92,000 or so distinct CDR3 sequences; over 50% were seen once. This clonotype was counted ten times or more. The TCR was taken from a woman aged 35 to 49 with Graves' hyperthyroidism. Sequences were obtained from blood.

The CDR3 nucleotides read TGTGCCAGCAGTGAACTTGAGGGGGCAGGCACTGAAGCTTTCTTT. Residues: CASSELEGAGTEAFF. The V call is TRBV6-1, the J call TRBJ1-1, with 7 bases fitting TRBD1. Trimming took 2 bases from V and 4 from J; bases not matched to a gene: 7. Germline V gene sequence: CDR1 MNHNS, CDR2 SASEGT. This CDR3 has 15 residues.